This T cell receptor beta chain was sequenced in a study of OX40 agonist ivuxolimab in advanced cancers. Study details: The patients got ivuxolimab, which is an agonistic anti-OX40 (CD134) antibody.

Clones were read by immunoSEQ multiplex PCR, and TCRdb kept only the in-frame ones, dropping some. There are more than 100,000 clones in the sample; 93% occur only once, and less than 0.2% lies in the top ten. In its sample, this clone was seen once. V lost 2 bases and J 1 base, leaving 8 bases between the germline ends. Germline V lookup: CDR1 SGHTA, CDR2 FQGTGA. The CDR3 runs 14 residues. The receptor comes from an adult with an advanced solid tumor such as melanoma, head and neck, liver or kidney cancer. Sequencing was performed on CD4+ or CD8+ T cells sorted from blood, taken in a trial of the OX40 agonist ivuxolimab. The chain combines TRBV7-3 with TRBJ1-1, with D uncertain. CDR3 region: CASSLGPRNTEAFF. The CDR3, as DNA: TGTGCCAGCAGCTTAGGGCCGCGGAACACTGAAGCTTTCTTT. Drawing the rest from reference TRBV7-3 and TRBJ1-1, the complete variable domain is GAGVSQTPSNKVTEKGKYVELRCDPISGHTALYWYRQSLGQGPEFLIYFQGTGAADDSGLPNDRFFAVRPEGSVSTLKIQRTERGDSAVYLCASSLGPRNTEAFFGQGTRLTVV.